The 3 T cell receptor beta chains presented below share a single source sample, sequenced in a study of blood T cell repertoires in COVID-19. Data came from immunoSEQ multiplex PCR; TCRdb stores just in-frame clones and leaves some out. The repertoire holds over 100,000 clones, with about 86% as singletons. The material sequenced was peripheral blood. The receptors shown here come from a woman aged 55-70 years with active or convalescent COVID-19.

Only a few counts were recorded for this clone. The rearrangement links TRBV7-6 to TRBJ1-2; 8 nucleotides line up with TRBD1. V shed 4 bases and J 4 bases; nucleotides not matched to a gene: 5. In germline, CDR1 is SGHVS, CDR2 FNYEAQ. CDR3 length: 14 amino acids. The CDR3 DNA reads as TGTGCCAGCAGCTCAGGGGGCGCGGGCTATGGCTACACCTTC. Residues: CASSSGGAGYGYTF.

The chain combines TRBV2 with TRBJ2-3; TRBD2 might be the D (6 bases). The CDR3 is 11 residues long. V was shortened by 8 bases and J by 8 bases, with 11 bases between the two germline ends. The germline gives CDR1 SNHLY, CDR2 FYNNEI. CDR3 loop: CASGGKGTQYF. The DNA for the CDR3 is TGTGCCAGCGGGGGGAAGGGTACGCAGTATTTT.

The V gene is TRBV10-3, the J gene TRBJ2-5; 13 nucleotides line up with TRBD2. V gave up 6 bases and J gave up 2 bases; unmatched junction bases: 3. Per the germline V gene, CDR1 is ENHRY and CDR2 is SYGVKD. This CDR3 region has 15 residues. CDR3 sequence reads: CAISSGLAGQETQYF. The CDR3 DNA sequence: TGTGCCATCAGCTCGGGACTAGCGGGACAAGAGACCCAGTACTTC.